This entry concerns a single T cell receptor (beta chain). This sample is part of a study of shared clonotypes between healthy human individuals. The protocol was immunoSEQ multiplex PCR, while the TCRdb copy is restricted to in-frame clones and leaves out a portion. The data show around 750,000 clones, with over 65% seen just once and 1.5% to 2% held by the top ten. The CDR3 totals 12 residues. Germline V lookup: CDR1 SGHRS, CDR2 YFSETQ. Trimming pared 4 bases from V and 10 bases from J, leaving 14 bases between. The sequencing input was memory CD4+ T cells sorted from blood. Subset noted: CD45RA-negative fraction. The rearrangement links TRBV5-1 to TRBJ1-1, with D maybe TRBD1 (5 bases). The TCR was taken from a woman aged 30 to 39 in good health. The CDR3 region has the DNA TGCGCCAGCAGCAGTGACAGTGGATCAGCTTTCTTT. Translated: CASSSDSGSAFF.